This passage covers 18 T cell receptor beta chains from one sample sequenced in a study of shared clonotypes between healthy human individuals (dated by TCRdb to about 2020). The library was generated by the immunoSEQ multiplex PCR assay. The table comes from immuneACCESS by way of TCRdb, which keeps in-frame sequences with V and J called. Part of the clones is missing from these tables; in studies checked, under half for an unresolved V gene and the rest for unknown reasons. Present in this sample are approximately 650,000 clones, over 95% of which were seen just once. Less than 0.13% of the sample rests with the top ten. CD8 naive samples were CD45RO-negative cells positively selected for CCR7, giving a CD45RA+CCR7+ population that excluded TemRA cells. The specimen was naive CD8+ T cells sorted from blood. Interpreted using the paper, the cell subset or site label stands for: CD45RA+CCR7+. The receptors here all came from a woman under 40 in good health.

The chain is built from TRBV2 and TRBJ2-7; D remains unclear. Germline CDR1 is SNHLY and CDR2 is FYNNEI. This CDR3 comprises 15 residues. Trimming shortened V by 1 base and J by 3 bases, and 13 bases separated the two germline ends. In nucleotides, the CDR3 is TGTGCCAGCAGTGAAGTTTGGACCAAAGACTACGAGCAGTACTTC. Protein: CASSEVWTKDYEQYF.

The chain has TRBV27 and TRBJ2-1; maybe TRBD1 (5 bases). Germline CDR1 MNHEY, CDR2 SMNVEV (reference sequence). The CDR3 loop spans 15 amino acids. V was cut by 3 bases and J by 6 bases, with 15 bases left in between. CDR3 nucleotide sequence: TGTGCCAGCAGTTTTGGGGCTGCTGCCCGCAATGAGCAGTTCTTC. Residues: CASSFGAAARNEQFF.

The rearrangement joins TRBV5-6 to TRBJ1-6, with D uncertain. The V gene's germline CDR1 is SGHDT and CDR2 YYEEEE. The CDR3 length is 13 residues. Trimming stripped 1 base from V and 6 bases from J, with 5 bases between. The CDR3 sequence: CASSLLTNSPLHF. The CDR3 bases are TGTGCCAGCAGCTTGCTAACTAATTCACCCCTCCACTTT. The whole variable domain, filled in from reference TRBV5-6 and TRBJ1-6, reads DAGVTQSPTHLIKTRGQQVTLRCSPKSGHDTVSWYQQALGQGPQFIFQYYEEEERQRGNFPDRFSGHQFPNYSSELNVNALLLGDSALYLCASSLLTNSPLHFGNGTRLTVT.

The chain couples TRBV28 to TRBJ2-3; 7 bases fit TRBD1. Germline CDR1 is MDHEN and CDR2 is SYDVKM. The CDR3 runs 19 residues. Trimming took 3 bases from V and 0 from J; bases not matched to a gene: 15. This CDR3 is CASSFGLDTGTVSTDTQYF. The CDR3 bases are TGTGCCAGCAGTTTCGGGCTAGATACCGGGACAGTTAGCACAGATACGCAGTATTTT.

This rearrangement joins TRBV28 to TRBJ2-7; D remains ambiguous. CDR1 and CDR2 from the germline V gene are MDHEN and SYDVKM. V lost 3 bases to trimming and J lost 0 bases, with 18 bases between them. This CDR3 is 17 amino acids long. The chain's CDR3 is CASSLKIAAIGSYEQYF. CDR3 nucleotide sequence: TGTGCCAGCAGTTTGAAGATCGCGGCCATCGGCTCCTACGAGCAGTACTTC.

This CDR3 reads CASSLDGSYEQYF. For the CDR3, the DNA is TGTGCCAGCAGCTTAGACGGCTCCTACGAGCAGTACTTC. J is TRBJ2-7 and V is TRBV11-3; D is unresolved. Between the trimmed V and J ends, which lost 0 bases and 0 bases, there was a span of 3 bases. The germline V gene has CDR1 SGHNT and CDR2 YENEEA. This CDR3 contains 13 residues.

The gene calls are TRBV28 and TRBJ2-7, with 9 bases matching TRBD1. Trimming cost V 5 bases and J 5 bases; bases outside gene matches: 7. The CDR3 runs to 14 residues. The germline CDR1 and CDR2 sequences are MDHEN and SYDVKM. CDR3 nucleotide sequence: TGTGCCAGCAGTCAGGACAGGGGCGGCAACGAGCAGTACTTC. As protein: CASSQDRGGNEQYF.

The chain joins TRBV7-9 to TRBJ1-1; unclear D gene. V gave up 8 bases and J gave up 0 bases, with 7 bases separating them. The CDR3 length is 12 residues. Germline-derived CDR1 and CDR2 are SEHNR and FQNEAQ (reference sequence). The CDR3 reads CASLNMNTEAFF. In DNA form, the CDR3 reads TGTGCCAGCCTGAATATGAACACTGAAGCTTTCTTT.

In its sample, this clone was seen a few times. The CDR3 loop reads CASSDGTGAGELFF. For the CDR3, the DNA is TGTGCCAGCAGTGACGGGACAGGTGCCGGGGAGCTGTTTTTT. The chain links TRBV6-4 to TRBJ2-2; 8 nucleotides agree with TRBD1. V shed 2 bases, J shed 6 bases, and the junction held 2 bases outside the gene matches. The CDR3 length is 14 residues. The V gene's germline CDR1 is MRHNA and CDR2 SNTAGT.

This clone was counted between two and nine times. The chain has TRBV6-4 and TRBJ2-7; 8 bases match TRBD1. The CDR3 runs 15 residues. CDR1 MRHNA and CDR2 SNTAGT come from the germline V gene. Trimming took 8 bases from V and 1 from J; bases not matched to a gene: 10. CDR3 DNA sequence: TGTGCCAGCCCAAGGAGGCAGGGGGCGTCCTACGAGCAGTACTTC. Protein product: CASPRRQGASYEQYF.

The rearrangement joins TRBV6-6 to TRBJ2-1; 7 nucleotides agree with TRBD2. V shed 2 bases and J 8 bases; nucleotides not matched to a gene: 9. The CDR3 contains 15 residues. CDR1 and CDR2 (germline): MNHNY, SVGAGI (reference sequence). The CDR3, as DNA: TGTGCCAGCAGTTACGGTGGGAGGGATATCGATGAGCAGTTCTTC. Its protein is CASSYGGRDIDEQFF.

This chain uses TRBV11-2 with TRBJ1-1; TRBD1 matches at 12 bases. The CDR3 extends over 19 amino acids. Germline CDR1 is SGHAT and CDR2 is FQNNGV. With 1 base clipped from V and 4 bases from J, the junction kept 13 bases outside the gene matches. The CDR3 loop is CASSLALKGQGARGTEAFF. In DNA, the CDR3 is TGTGCCAGCAGCTTAGCATTAAAGGGACAGGGGGCGCGAGGCACTGAAGCTTTCTTT.

The chain uses TRBV19 and TRBJ1-1; D is ambiguous. Germline loops: CDR1 LNHDA, CDR2 SQIVND (reference sequence). Trimming took off 9 bases at V and 4 bases at J, with 9 bases between the two ends. CDR3 length equals 11 residues. The CDR3 DNA reads TGTGCCAGCCAGGTGGGCACTGAAGCTTTCTTT. Its translation is CASQVGTEAFF.

This chain joins TRBV9 and TRBJ2-7; no firm D call. V was cut by 3 bases and J by 4 bases, with 5 bases left in between. The germline V gene has CDR1 SGDLS and CDR2 YYNGEE. The CDR3 has 11 residues. CDR3 sequence reads: CASSAGYEQYF. The CDR3 nucleotides are TGTGCCAGCAGCGCCGGATACGAGCAGTACTTC.

The V and J genes are TRBV6-5 and TRBJ2-1, with a weak D call TRBD2 (5 bases). This CDR3 has 11 amino acids. Trimming took 6 bases from V and 8 from J, leaving 8 bases between them. Looked up from germline, CDR1 is MNHEY and CDR2 is SVGAGI. The CDR3 DNA reads as TGTGCCAGCAGCCTCGGGGATGAGCAGTTCTTC. Protein product: CASSLGDEQFF.

A single count supports this clone. The chain combines TRBV6-5 with TRBJ2-7; TRBD2 agrees at 7 bases. V shed 1 base, J shed 4 bases, and the junction held 10 bases outside the gene matches. The CDR3 loop spans 16 amino acids. Germline-derived CDR1 and CDR2 are MNHEY and SVGAGI. CDR3 coding DNA: TGTGCCAGCAGTTACTTTCTAGCGGAGAGAGGATACGAGCAGTACTTC. Amino acid sequence: CASSYFLAERGYEQYF.

CDR3 sequence: CASSIADGSSYEQYF. The DNA for the CDR3 is TGTGCCAGTAGTATAGCGGACGGTAGCTCCTACGAGCAGTACTTC. This chain uses TRBV19 with TRBJ2-7; D is unclear. This CDR3 contains 15 residues. The V gene's germline CDR1 is LNHDA and CDR2 SQIVND (reference sequence). The V end lost 1 base, the J end lost 0 bases, and 10 bases lay between the germline ends.

The chain has TRBV11-2 and TRBJ2-2; 10 nucleotides line up with TRBD2. After removal of 1 base from V and 5 bases from J, the junction contained 7 bases not matched to a gene. Germline V gene sequence: CDR1 SGHAT, CDR2 FQNNGV. This CDR3 spans 17 amino acids. CDR3 region: CASSLGASGSITGELFF. The CDR3 nucleotides are TGTGCCAGCAGCTTAGGGGCTAGCGGGAGTATTACCGGGGAGCTGTTTTTT.